The rows below give T cell receptor beta chains drawn from one sample of a study of blood T cell repertoires in COVID-19. TCRdb keeps only in-frame clones here, not all; method: immunoSEQ multiplex PCR. The repertoire holds 300,000 to 450,000 clones, with approximately 87% as singletons. The sample taken for sequencing was peripheral blood. All receptors come from a woman between 55 and 75 years old with COVID-19, enrolled during active disease. The CDR3 runs from the conserved cysteine through the conserved F or W. The D gene is left open where the match is weak. Clone size appears in some rows only: once, few, many, or a class for an expanded clone.

D	V	J	size	DNA	CDR3
TRBD1	TRBV12-3/TRBV12-4	TRBJ2-1	once	TGTGCCAGCAGTTTGCAGGGGGCGAATGAGCAGTTCTTC	CASSLQGANEQFF
TRBD2	TRBV18	TRBJ2-2	.	TGTGCCAGCTCACCACTCCCTAGCGGGGGGCCCACCGGGGAGCTGTTTTTT	CASSPLPSGGPTGELFF
.	TRBV19	TRBJ1-1	.	TGTGCCAGTAGTAGAGGACAAATGAACACTGAAGCTTTCTTT	CASSRGQMNTEAFF
TRBD1	TRBV7-9	TRBJ1-4	.	TGTGCCAGCAGCTTAGCAGGGGGCGTAGATGAAAAACTGTTTTTT	CASSLAGGVDEKLFF
TRBD1	TRBV3-1/TRBV3-2	TRBJ1-2	once	TGTGCCAGCAGCCAAGATATCACAGGGGACCCCTATGGCTACACCTTC	CASSQDITGDPYGYTF
TRBD2	TRBV4-2	TRBJ2-5	.	TGTGCCAGCAGCCAAGATCTTCGGCTAGCGGGGGGGCGGGAAAAGACCCAGTACTTC	CASSQDLRLAGGREKTQYF
TRBD1	TRBV15	TRBJ1-4	.	TGTGCCACCAGCAGAGATCGGCAGGGGGCGCGAAGAAAACTGTTTTTT	CATSRDRQGARRKLFF
.	TRBV15	TRBJ2-7	.	TGTGCCACCAGCAAACGGGGGGACATGTACGAGCAGTACTTC	CATSKRGDMYEQYF
.	TRBV27	TRBJ1-2	.	TGTGCCAGCAGGGCTGAAAGCTATGGCTACACCTTC	CASRAESYGYTF
.	TRBV25-1	TRBJ2-7	.	TGTGCCAGCAGTGAAGGAGGGCAGGGATCCTACGAGCAGTACTTC	CASSEGGQGSYEQYF
TRBD2	TRBV10-2	TRBJ2-7	.	TGCGCCAGCAGTGAGGGGACTAGTTTCGACGAGCAGTACTTC	CASSEGTSFDEQYF
TRBD1	TRBV7-2	TRBJ1-4	.	TGTGCCAGCAGCTCGACAGGGGGACCTAATGAAAAACTGTTTTTT	CASSSTGGPNEKLFF
.	TRBV2	TRBJ1-4	.	TGTGCCAGCCTCGGGGGGCAGCCGAATGAAAAACTGTTTTTT	CASLGGQPNEKLFF
TRBD1	TRBV19	TRBJ1-1	.	TGTGCCAGTACCCCGGGACAGGGCCGCCCAGGAGCTTTCTTT	CASTPGQGRPGAFF
.	TRBV28	TRBJ2-1	.	TGTGCCAGCAGGAGGGGGGGACTTACCTACAATGAGCAGTTCTTC	CASRRGGLTYNEQFF
TRBD1	TRBV6-5	TRBJ1-1	.	TGTGCCAGCAGTTACAGGGGGCAAGCTTTCTTT	CASSYRGQAFF
.	TRBV28	TRBJ1-5	.	TGTGCCCATGAGGGATTGGGTCAGCCCCAGCATTTT	CAHEGLGQPQHF
.	TRBV2	TRBJ2-7	.	TGTGCCAGCAGTTCGGACACCCCCGAGCAGTACTTC	CASSSDTPEQYF
.	TRBV2	TRBJ1-6	once	TGTGCCAGCAAGAACAGCTATAATTCACCCCTCCACTTT	CASKNSYNSPLHF
TRBD2	TRBV7-4	TRBJ2-1	.	TGTGCCAGACGCTTTGGCCGGGGGGGAAGGAGCTCCTACAATGAGCAGTTCTTC	CARRFGRGGRSSYNEQFF
.	TRBV19	TRBJ1-3	.	TGTGCCAGTAGCAGGGTCTCTGGAAACACCATATATTTT	CASSRVSGNTIYF
.	TRBV2	TRBJ1-2	.	TGTGCCAGCAGTAGTGACAGGACGGACGGCTACACCTTC	CASSSDRTDGYTF
TRBD2	TRBV11-3	TRBJ2-3	.	TGTGCCAGCAGCCAAGGACTAGCTACAGATACGCAGTATTTT	CASSQGLATDTQYF
.	TRBV9	TRBJ1-1	.	TGTGCCAGCAGCGCCCCGGGGTCAGGCACTGAAGCTTTCTTT	CASSAPGSGTEAFF
.	TRBV3-1/TRBV3-2	TRBJ2-1	.	TGTGCCAGCAGCCAAGGAGGCTCCTACAATGAGCAGTTCTTC	CASSQGGSYNEQFF
TRBD1	TRBV30	TRBJ2-7	.	TGTGCCTGGAGTGTAGGACAGGGTAGATTCGACGAGCAGTACTTC	CAWSVGQGRFDEQYF
TRBD1	TRBV4-1	TRBJ2-7	.	TGCGCCAGCAGCCAAGTCCAGGGGGTCTACGAGCAGTACTTC	CASSQVQGVYEQYF
TRBD2	TRBV20-1	TRBJ2-2	.	TGCAGTGCTAGTTGGGGGACTAGTAACACCGGGGAGCTGTTTTTT	CSASWGTSNTGELFF
TRBD2	TRBV7-3	TRBJ2-2	.	TGTGCCAGCAGTTTGGACCCAGCGGGACTAAACACCGGGGAGCTGTTTTTT	CASSLDPAGLNTGELFF
.	TRBV9	TRBJ1-4	.	TGTGCCAGCAGCGTAGGGGTAGGGCAGGAGGGTGAAAAACTGTTTTTT	CASSVGVGQEGEKLFF
.	TRBV12-3/TRBV12-4	TRBJ2-7	.	TGTGCCAGCACTAACGCCTACGAGCAGTACTTC	CASTNAYEQYF
.	TRBV6-6	TRBJ2-2	.	TGTGCCAGCAATATCCCCGGGGAGCTGTTTTTT	CASNIPGELFF
TRBD1	TRBV3-1/TRBV3-2	TRBJ1-2	.	TGTGCCAGCAGCCAAGAAGGAGCCAGGGGGAGGTTTGGCTACACCTTC	CASSQEGARGRFGYTF
.	TRBV3-1/TRBV3-2	TRBJ1-2	.	TGTGCCAGCAGCCAAGATCAGGGCTACACCTTC	CASSQDQGYTF
TRBD1	TRBV7-2	TRBJ1-5	once	TGTGCCAGTAGGGGCAGGGGGACAGACTATCAGCCCCAGCATTTT	CASRGRGTDYQPQHF
.	TRBV5-1	TRBJ1-1	once	TGCGCCAGCAGCTTGGATGGCCGATCGAACACTGAAGCTTTCTTT	CASSLDGRSNTEAFF
.	TRBV6-5	TRBJ1-1	few	TGTGCCAGCAGTTACTCGAGGGGGGGCGCGGCCGAAGCTTTCTTT	CASSYSRGGAAEAFF
.	TRBV2	TRBJ2-7	once	TGTGCCAGCAGTGCCCAGTCGACTTCCTACGAGCAGTACTTC	CASSAQSTSYEQYF
.	TRBV20-1	TRBJ2-3	.	TGCAGTGCTAGGAGGGATACGCAGTATTTT	CSARRDTQYF
.	TRBV5-1	TRBJ2-7	.	TGCGCCAGCAGCCTCGAGCCGTACGAGCAGTACTTC	CASSLEPYEQYF
TRBD1	TRBV28	TRBJ2-5	.	TGTGCCAGCAGTCTCAAAAAGGGACAGAGCTTTAGAGAGACCCAGTACTTC	CASSLKKGQSFRETQYF
TRBD2	TRBV5-1	TRBJ2-3	.	TGCGCCAGCAGCAGGGGACTAGGTACAGATACGCAGTATTTT	CASSRGLGTDTQYF
.	TRBV6-6	TRBJ2-5	.	TGTGCCAGCACTCCTAGGCGGGGGCCCCAAGAGACCCAGTACTTC	CASTPRRGPQETQYF
.	TRBV6-6	TRBJ1-1	.	TGTGCCAGCACGGAGAGGGCGTGGGGCACTGAAGCTTTCTTT	CASTERAWGTEAFF
.	TRBV5-1	TRBJ1-2	.	TGCGCCAGCAGCCGAACAGGGAACCCGGGTGAAGGCTATGGCTACACCTTC	CASSRTGNPGEGYGYTF
.	TRBV19	TRBJ2-1	.	TGTGCCAGTAGTCGAGGGGGCTCCTACAATGAGCAGTTCTTC	CASSRGGSYNEQFF
.	TRBV4-1	TRBJ2-7	.	TGCGCCAGCAGCCAAGTAAGAGGGGGGGCTAGCTACGAGCAGTACTTC	CASSQVRGGASYEQYF
TRBD1	TRBV6-5	TRBJ1-4	.	TGTGCCAGCAGTCTCGGGACAGGGGATGAAAAACTGTTTTTT	CASSLGTGDEKLFF